The clone carrying this T cell receptor (beta chain) came up a few times. Quantitative 5'-RACE with molecular barcodes was used to make the TCR beta libraries. Each CDR3 protein gets one entry after TCRdb re-called the 5' RACE reads with MiXCR. The sample shows hundreds of thousands of distinct CDR3 sequences, approximately 22% of them seen only once. This record comes from a study of CD8 T cells in ankylosing spondylitis. J was trimmed by 14 bases and V by 1 base; bases with no gene match: 8. From germline, CDR1 is SGHAT and CDR2 FQNNGV. CDR3 length equals 14 residues. Source material: blood, either unsorted or a sorted T cell fraction (not recorded which). The receptor was isolated from a male donor with ankylosing spondylitis or in good health (not recorded which). The chain combines TRBV11-2 with TRBJ2-3; 11 positions agree with TRBD2. CDR3 sequence (DNA): TGTGCCAGCAGCTTAGTGGGGAGACTAGCGGGGATGTATTTT. It is translated as CASSLVGRLAGMYF.